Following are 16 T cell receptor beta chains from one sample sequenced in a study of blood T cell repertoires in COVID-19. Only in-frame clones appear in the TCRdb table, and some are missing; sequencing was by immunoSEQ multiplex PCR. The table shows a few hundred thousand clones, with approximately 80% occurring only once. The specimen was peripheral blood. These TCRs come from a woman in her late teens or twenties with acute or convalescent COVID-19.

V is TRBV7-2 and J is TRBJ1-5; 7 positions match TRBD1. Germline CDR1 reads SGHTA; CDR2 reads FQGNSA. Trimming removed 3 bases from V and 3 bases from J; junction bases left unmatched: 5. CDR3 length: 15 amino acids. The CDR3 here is CASSLTGTPNQPQHF. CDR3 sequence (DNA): TGTGCCAGCAGCTTGACAGGGACCCCCAATCAGCCCCAGCATTTT.

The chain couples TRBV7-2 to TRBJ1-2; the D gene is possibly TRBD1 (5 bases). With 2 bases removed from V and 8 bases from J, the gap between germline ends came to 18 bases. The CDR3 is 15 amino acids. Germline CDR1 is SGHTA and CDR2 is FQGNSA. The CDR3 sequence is CASSLRSPGGEGYTF. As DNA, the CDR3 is TGTGCCAGCAGCTTACGGTCCCCGGGGGGGGAGGGCTACACCTTC.

The CDR3 nucleotides read TGTGCCAGCAGCGTAGGTCTAGCGGGAACCCCTGATGGAGATACGCAGTATTTT. Translation gives CASSVGLAGTPDGDTQYF. The rearrangement links TRBV9 to TRBJ2-3; 9 positions agree with TRBD2. The CDR3 loop spans 18 amino acids. V lost 0 bases, J lost 5 bases, and 13 bases stayed unmatched. Germline lookup yields CDR1 SGDLS and CDR2 YYNGEE.

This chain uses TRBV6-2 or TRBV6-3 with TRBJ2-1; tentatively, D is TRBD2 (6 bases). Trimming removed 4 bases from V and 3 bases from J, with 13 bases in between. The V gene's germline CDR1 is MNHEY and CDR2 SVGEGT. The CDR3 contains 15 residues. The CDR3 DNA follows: TGTGCCAGCAGTTGGGGCGGGGTGGGCTACAATGAGCAGTTCTTC. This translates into CASSWGGVGYNEQFF.

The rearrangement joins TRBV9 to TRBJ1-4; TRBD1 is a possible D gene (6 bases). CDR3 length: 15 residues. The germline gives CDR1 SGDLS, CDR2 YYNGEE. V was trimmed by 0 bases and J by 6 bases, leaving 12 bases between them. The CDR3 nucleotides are TGTGCCAGCAGCGTAGGGCGGGGGCAGTATGAAAAACTGTTTTTT. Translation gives CASSVGRGQYEKLFF.

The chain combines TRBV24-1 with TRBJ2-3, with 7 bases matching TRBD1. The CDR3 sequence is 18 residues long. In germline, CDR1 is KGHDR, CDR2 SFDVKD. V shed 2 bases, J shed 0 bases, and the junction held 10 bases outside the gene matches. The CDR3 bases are TGTGCCACCAGTGATTCGACAGGGACCGTAGTAAGCACAGATACGCAGTATTTT. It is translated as CATSDSTGTVVSTDTQYF.

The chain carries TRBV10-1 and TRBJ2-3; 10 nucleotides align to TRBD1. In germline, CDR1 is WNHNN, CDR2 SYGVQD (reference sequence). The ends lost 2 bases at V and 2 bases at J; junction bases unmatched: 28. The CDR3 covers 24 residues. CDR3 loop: CASSEKGGKGTGEVTGPLTDTQYF. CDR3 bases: TGCGCCAGCAGTGAGAAGGGTGGTAAGGGGACAGGGGAGGTCACAGGGCCCCTCACAGATACGCAGTATTTT.

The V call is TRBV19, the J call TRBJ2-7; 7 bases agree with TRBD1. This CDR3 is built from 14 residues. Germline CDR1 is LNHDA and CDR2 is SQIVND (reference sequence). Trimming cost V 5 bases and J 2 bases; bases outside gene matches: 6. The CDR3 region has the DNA TGTGCCAGTAGTTACAACAGGGGTACCTACGAGCAGTACTTC. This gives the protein CASSYNRGTYEQYF.

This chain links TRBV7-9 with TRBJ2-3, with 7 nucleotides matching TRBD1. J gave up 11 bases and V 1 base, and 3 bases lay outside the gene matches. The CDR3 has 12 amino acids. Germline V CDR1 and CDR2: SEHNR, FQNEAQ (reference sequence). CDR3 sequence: CASSLETGKQYF. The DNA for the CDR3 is TGTGCCAGCAGCTTAGAGACAGGGAAGCAGTATTTT.

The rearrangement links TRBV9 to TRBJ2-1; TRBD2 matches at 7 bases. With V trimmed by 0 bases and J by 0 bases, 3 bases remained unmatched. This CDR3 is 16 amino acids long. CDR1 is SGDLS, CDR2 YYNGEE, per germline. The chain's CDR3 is CASSVGLAVSYNEQFF. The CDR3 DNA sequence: TGTGCCAGCAGCGTAGGCCTAGCGGTCTCCTACAATGAGCAGTTCTTC.

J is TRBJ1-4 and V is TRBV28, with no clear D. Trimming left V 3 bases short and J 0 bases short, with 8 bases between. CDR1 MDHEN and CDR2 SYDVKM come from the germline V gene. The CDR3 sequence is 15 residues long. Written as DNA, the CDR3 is TGTGCCAGCAGTTTTCTCAGCGCAACTAATGAAAAACTGTTTTTT. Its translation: CASSFLSATNEKLFF.

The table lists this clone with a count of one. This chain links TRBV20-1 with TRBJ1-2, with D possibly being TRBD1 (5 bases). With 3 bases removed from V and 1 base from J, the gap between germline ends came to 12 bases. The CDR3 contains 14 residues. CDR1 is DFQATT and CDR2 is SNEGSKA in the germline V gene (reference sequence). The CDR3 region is CSASFGGRNYGYTF. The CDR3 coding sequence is TGCAGTGCTAGTTTCGGGGGACGTAACTATGGCTACACCTTC.

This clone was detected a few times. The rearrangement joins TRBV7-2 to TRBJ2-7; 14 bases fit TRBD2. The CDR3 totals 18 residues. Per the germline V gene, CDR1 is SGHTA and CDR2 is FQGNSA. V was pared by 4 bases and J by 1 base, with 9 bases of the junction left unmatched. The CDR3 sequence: CASSSPWGLAGVSYEQYF. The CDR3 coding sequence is TGTGCCAGCAGCTCTCCCTGGGGACTAGCGGGAGTTTCCTACGAGCAGTACTTC.

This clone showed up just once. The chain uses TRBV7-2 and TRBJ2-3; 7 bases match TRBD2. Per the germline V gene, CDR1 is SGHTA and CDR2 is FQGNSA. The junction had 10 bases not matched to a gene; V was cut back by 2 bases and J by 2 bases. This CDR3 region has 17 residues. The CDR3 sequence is CASSLIWASGHTDTQYF. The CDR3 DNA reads TGTGCCAGCAGCTTAATCTGGGCTAGCGGCCACACAGATACGCAGTATTTT. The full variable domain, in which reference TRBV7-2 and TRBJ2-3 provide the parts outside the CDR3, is GAGVSQSPSNKVTEKGKDVELRCDPISGHTALYWYRQSLGQGLEFLIYFQGNSAPDKSGLPSDRFSAERTGGSVSTLTIQRTQQEDSAVYLCASSLIWASGHTDTQYFGPGTRLTVL.

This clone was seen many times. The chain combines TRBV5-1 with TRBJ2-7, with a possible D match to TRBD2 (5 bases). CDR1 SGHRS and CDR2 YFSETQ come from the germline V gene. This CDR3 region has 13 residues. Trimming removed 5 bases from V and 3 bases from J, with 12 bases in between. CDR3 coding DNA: TGCGCCAGCAGAGTCGGGATGGGCTACGAGCAGTACTTC. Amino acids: CASRVGMGYEQYF.

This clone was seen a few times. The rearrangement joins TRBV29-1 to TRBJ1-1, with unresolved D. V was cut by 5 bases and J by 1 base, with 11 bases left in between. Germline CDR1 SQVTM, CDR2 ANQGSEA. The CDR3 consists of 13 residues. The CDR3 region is CSVRAQENTEAFF. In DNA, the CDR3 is TGCAGCGTTAGAGCCCAGGAGAACACTGAAGCTTTCTTT.